This T cell receptor beta chain was captured in a study of cytomegalovirus exposure and HLA in healthy donors. Primers for the PCR totalled 60 Vbeta and 13 Jbeta. TCRdb's copy holds only in-frame clones and misses some; the assay was immunoSEQ multiplex PCR. The sample has tens of thousands of clones; just over 85% are singletons. The sample was PBMCs. This TCR was recovered from a woman aged 40-49 years in good health and CMV-seropositive.

The CDR3 sequence is CASSLGWGQLSTEAFF. Written as DNA, the CDR3 is TGTGCCAGCAGCTTAGGGTGGGGACAGTTGAGCACTGAAGCTTTCTTT. The V and J genes are TRBV11-2 and TRBJ1-1, with 7 bases matching TRBD1. V was clipped by 1 base and J by 4 bases; unmatched bases: 9. This CDR3 is built from 16 residues. Germline V lookup: CDR1 SGHAT, CDR2 FQNNGV.